This is a list of T cell receptor beta chains from one sample in a study of cytomegalovirus exposure and HLA in healthy donors. This table comes from immunoSEQ multiplex PCR, and its TCRdb copy is limited to in-frame clones, with some not included. The sample comprises about 160,000 clones, roughly 85% of which are singletons, and 2.1% rests with the top ten. Sequencing used PBMCs. These receptors originate from a man between 40 and 49 years old in good health and CMV-seronegative. The CDR3 runs from the conserved cysteine through the conserved F or W. D genes are given only for firm matches. The size field is filled for only some rows; it gives once, few, many or a size class.

DNA: TGTGCCAGCAGCACCTCCAGAGCGGGAGGGCGGGTAGATACGCAGTATTTT
CDR3: CASSTSRAGGRVDTQYF
D: TRBD2
J: TRBJ2-3
size: -
V: TRBV7-8

DNA: TGTGCCAGTACCACGGCACAGGGGGCATATGGCTACACCTTC
CDR3: CASTTAQGAYGYTF
D: TRBD1
J: TRBJ1-2
size: few
V: TRBV19

DNA: TGTGCCAGCAGCGTAGTTAGCAGCATTAGCACAGATACGCAGTATTTT
CDR3: CASSVVSSISTDTQYF
D: -
J: TRBJ2-3
size: -
V: TRBV9

DNA: TGTGCCGCCCGGGACAGCTCCTACGAGCAGTACTTC
CDR3: CAARDSSYEQYF
D: TRBD1
J: TRBJ2-7
size: -
V: TRBV6-1

DNA: TGTGCCAGCAGCCCCCTACTAGCGGGAGACGAGACCCAGTACTTC
CDR3: CASSPLLAGDETQYF
D: TRBD2
J: TRBJ2-5
size: -
V: TRBV11-1

DNA: TGTGCCAGCAGTTACTCGATGAGCGGGAGCCGGTACGAGCAGTACTTC
CDR3: CASSYSMSGSRYEQYF
D: TRBD2
J: TRBJ2-7
size: -
V: TRBV6-5

DNA: TGTGCCAGCAGCCCCCCTCGGGGAACAGCTGAAGCTTTCTTT
CDR3: CASSPPRGTAEAFF
D: -
J: TRBJ1-1
size: once
V: TRBV5-6

DNA: TGTGCCAGCGGACAGGGAAGCAATCAGCCCCAGCATTTT
CDR3: CASGQGSNQPQHF
D: TRBD1
J: TRBJ1-5
size: -
V: TRBV6-1

DNA: TGTGCCTCCTCAAGCGGGAGTATGACAGATACGCAGTATTTT
CDR3: CASSSGSMTDTQYF
D: TRBD2
J: TRBJ2-3
size: once
V: TRBV28

DNA: TGTGCCACCTTACCTTTACAGGCGCATAATTCACCCCTCCACTTT
CDR3: CATLPLQAHNSPLHF
D: -
J: TRBJ1-6
size: -
V: TRBV28

DNA: TGTGCCAGCAGCCCCTTAGCGGGCTACGAGCAGTACTTC
CDR3: CASSPLAGYEQYF
D: TRBD2
J: TRBJ2-7
size: -
V: TRBV4-2

DNA: TGTGCCAGCAGTTACTCGGAGAGGCTAGCGCGGGAGCAGTTCTTC
CDR3: CASSYSERLAREQFF
D: -
J: TRBJ2-1
size: few
V: TRBV6-5

DNA: TGTGCCAGCAGCTGGAACCAGGGGGAAACTCTCAAAGAGACCCAGTACTTC
CDR3: CASSWNQGETLKETQYF
D: TRBD1
J: TRBJ2-5
size: -
V: TRBV11-2

DNA: TGTGCCATCAGTGAGTCGCTAGCGGGAGTATGGAATGAGCAGTTCTTC
CDR3: CAISESLAGVWNEQFF
D: TRBD2
J: TRBJ2-1
size: -
V: TRBV10-3

DNA: TGTGCCAGCAGTTCCTCAAGGCGGGAAAAGGGAGGCACAGATACGCAGTATTTT
CDR3: CASSSSRREKGGTDTQYF
D: -
J: TRBJ2-3
size: -
V: TRBV28

DNA: TGTGCTAGCAGCCCGGAGTTGGAGCCCGGGGAGCTGTTTTTT
CDR3: CASSPELEPGELFF
D: -
J: TRBJ2-2
size: -
V: TRBV7-7

DNA: TGTGCCAGCAGTCTACGACAGGGGCATGAGCAGTTCTTC
CDR3: CASSLRQGHEQFF
D: TRBD1
J: TRBJ2-1
size: -
V: TRBV6-4

DNA: TGTGCCATCACCCCGGACAGGGTGAACAATGAGCAGTTCTTC
CDR3: CAITPDRVNNEQFF
D: TRBD1
J: TRBJ2-1
size: few
V: TRBV10-3

DNA: TGTGCCTGGAGTGTAGGGGGGGGATCGGGAGGGGAGCTGTTTTTT
CDR3: CAWSVGGGSGGELFF
D: -
J: TRBJ2-2
size: -
V: TRBV30

DNA: TGCGCCAGCAGCTCGAAAAATACAAGCGGGAGGGCCTACAATGAGCAGTTCTTC
CDR3: CASSSKNTSGRAYNEQFF
D: TRBD2
J: TRBJ2-1
size: -
V: TRBV5-1

DNA: TGTGCCATCAGTCAGACAGGGGAGAACACTGAAGCTTTCTTT
CDR3: CAISQTGENTEAFF
D: TRBD1
J: TRBJ1-1
size: -
V: TRBV10-3

DNA: TGTGCCAGCAGCTCCGGACAGGGTAGAGATACGCAGTATTTT
CDR3: CASSSGQGRDTQYF
D: TRBD1
J: TRBJ2-3
size: -
V: TRBV7-2

DNA: TGCGCCAGCAGCTACCGGACTAGCGGGAGCTCCTACAATGAGCAGTTCTTC
CDR3: CASSYRTSGSSYNEQFF
D: TRBD2
J: TRBJ2-1
size: -
V: TRBV5-1